This is a list of T cell receptor beta chains from one sample in a study of T cell repertoires in cytomegalovirus infection. Each CDR3 protein is one row after TCRdb ran MiXCR on the reads. The sample carries under 120,000 distinct CDR3 sequences, roughly two fifths recorded once. Their antigens are not known. Source: CD8+ T cells from cultured PBMCs, taken from culture after CMV antigen stimulation. The receptors here all came from a human donor in good health (CMV status not recorded). Some clones in this sample may be carry-over from other donors' samples. The CDR3 runs from the conserved cysteine through the conserved F or W. A D gene is named only where the DNA matches it firmly. Clone size is shown for a subset of rows, as once, few, many or a class of expanded clone.

v_gene,abundance,d_gene,j_gene,CDR3nt,CDR3aa
TRBV2,NA,NA,TRBJ1-1,TGTGCCAGCACGGGGAACACTGAAGCTTTCTTT,CASTGNTEAFF
TRBV6-1,few,NA,TRBJ2-1,TGTGCCAGCAGTCCCAATTACAATGAGCAGTTCTTC,CASSPNYNEQFF
TRBV7-9,NA,TRBD2,TRBJ2-1,TGTGCCAGCAGCACTACTAGCGGGGGGAGGGATGAGCAGTTCTTC,CASSTTSGGRDEQFF
TRBV28,many,TRBD2,TRBJ2-7,TGTGCCAGCAGTTCCAGACTCCGCCCTAGCGGGGGGGCGGTCTACGAGCAGTACTTC,CASSSRLRPSGGAVYEQYF
TRBV5-6,NA,NA,TRBJ2-7,TGTGCCAGCAGCTTGGAACTTGGCGAGCAGTACTTC,CASSLELGEQYF
TRBV6-2/TRBV6-3,NA,TRBD2,TRBJ2-5,TGTGCCAGCAGTTCTCCGGGACTAGCGCGGGAGACCCAGTACTTC,CASSSPGLARETQYF
TRBV28,NA,TRBD2,TRBJ2-3,TGTGCCAGCAGTTTACTCGAGCCGGGGAGGGTAGATACGCAGTATTTT,CASSLLEPGRVDTQYF
TRBV6-5,many,NA,TRBJ1-1,TGTGCCAGCAGTTACTCACGGGGCGCTTGGGATGGGAACACTGAAGCTTTCTTT,CASSYSRGAWDGNTEAFF
TRBV25-1,few,NA,TRBJ2-1,TGTGCCAGCAGTGATGACGGGGGTGGCTACAATGAGCAGTTCTTC,CASSDDGGGYNEQFF
TRBV7-8,NA,TRBD2,TRBJ2-1,TGTGCCAGCAGCTTTCGGGCCGACGGGGGGGTGTCGGATGAGCAGTTCTTC,CASSFRADGGVSDEQFF
TRBV12-5,few,NA,TRBJ1-1,TGTGCTAGTGGTTTGGTGGGAGGTAACACTGAAGCTTTCTTT,CASGLVGGNTEAFF
TRBV15,many,NA,TRBJ1-4,TGTGCCACCAGCAGATTCCGATCAGGGGATGAAAAACTGTTTTTT,CATSRFRSGDEKLFF
TRBV4-1,few,TRBD1,TRBJ2-2,TGCGCCAGCAGCCAGTACTGGACAGGGGGGACCGGGGAGCTGTTTTTT,CASSQYWTGGTGELFF
TRBV5-1,NA,NA,TRBJ2-1,TGCGCCAGCAGCCCAGGCAGGGGCAATGAGCAGTTCTTC,CASSPGRGNEQFF
TRBV6-1,few,NA,TRBJ1-6,TGTGCCAGTAAACCGGGACTTTTTTCACCCCTCCACTTT,CASKPGLFSPLHF
TRBV11-2,NA,TRBD2,TRBJ2-1,TGTGCCAGCAGCCCGTATGGCGGGGGGGAAAATGAGCAGTTCTTC,CASSPYGGGENEQFF
TRBV4-2,NA,TRBD2,TRBJ2-2,TGTGCCAGCAGCCAAGTACTGAGACTAGCGGGTTCGACCGGGGAGCTGTTTTTT,CASSQVLRLAGSTGELFF
TRBV9,NA,NA,TRBJ1-1,TGTGCCAGCAGCGTTTCGACAGTACCCAACACTGAAGCTTTCTTT,CASSVSTVPNTEAFF
TRBV27,few,NA,TRBJ2-7,TGTGCCAGCAGTTTAGAGAGGGGCCCTTACGAGCAGTACTTC,CASSLERGPYEQYF
TRBV6-6,NA,NA,TRBJ1-2,TGTGCCAGCAGTTACTCGATGCGGGACAAACTTAATGGCTACACCTTC,CASSYSMRDKLNGYTF
TRBV19,NA,TRBD2,TRBJ2-7,TGTGCCAGTAGTTTCGGACTAGCGGGGGACGCAACCCTCTACGAGCAGTACTTC,CASSFGLAGDATLYEQYF
TRBV27,few,NA,TRBJ2-1,TGTGCCAGCAGTTCCCTAACGAGCTCCTACAATGAGCAGTTCTTC,CASSSLTSSYNEQFF
TRBV6-1,NA,NA,TRBJ2-1,TGTGCCAGCAGTGAACTAAGCCAGAACTCCTACAATGAGCAGTTCTTC,CASSELSQNSYNEQFF
TRBV29-1,NA,TRBD2,TRBJ2-1,TGCAGCGTTGGGACTAGCGGGGGGACGTACAATGAGCAGTTCTTC,CSVGTSGGTYNEQFF
TRBV7-8,medium-sized,TRBD2,TRBJ2-5,TGTGCCAGCAGCTCCCCCCCACTAGCGTTTGAAGAGACCCAGTACTTC,CASSSPPLAFEETQYF
TRBV5-3,NA,TRBD1,TRBJ1-5,TGTGCCAGCAGCTTGGCCGGGACAGGGGACAGTCAGCCCCAGCATTTT,CASSLAGTGDSQPQHF
TRBV20-1,many,NA,TRBJ2-3,TGCAGTGCTATCTTGGCGGACTTCACAGATACGCAGTATTTT,CSAILADFTDTQYF
TRBV20-1,NA,NA,TRBJ2-3,TGCAGTGCTCTCACCGTTAACACAGATACGCAGTATTTT,CSALTVNTDTQYF
TRBV6-5,NA,TRBD2,TRBJ2-7,TGTGCCAGTCGACTAGCCACAAGCCACGAGCAGTACTTC,CASRLATSHEQYF
TRBV5-6,NA,NA,TRBJ2-1,TGTGCCAGCAGCTTGGGAGGGGCCCATGAGCAGTTCTTC,CASSLGGAHEQFF
TRBV6-5,NA,NA,TRBJ2-1,TGTGCCAGCAGTTTGGTAACGGGGGAGTACAATGAGCAGTTCTTC,CASSLVTGEYNEQFF
TRBV6-1,few,TRBD1,TRBJ2-7,TGTGCCAGCACCTGGACAGGGTCCTACGAGCAGTACTTC,CASTWTGSYEQYF
TRBV11-3,few,TRBD1,TRBJ1-5,TGTGCCAGCAGCTTAGACCCGACAGGGATGCAGCCCCAGCATTTT,CASSLDPTGMQPQHF
TRBV5-1,NA,TRBD1,TRBJ2-7,TGCGCCAGCAGCTTGGGACTATCGACAGGGCCTTACGAGCAGTACTTC,CASSLGLSTGPYEQYF
TRBV7-3,NA,NA,TRBJ1-3,TGTGCCAGCAGCTCCCTACATAAATCTGGAAACACCATATATTTT,CASSSLHKSGNTIYF
TRBV18,NA,NA,TRBJ2-3,TGTGCCAGCTCACCATCCAGGGATACGCAGTATTTT,CASSPSRDTQYF
TRBV28,NA,NA,TRBJ2-3,TGTGCCAGCTCTTTTAGGGTCACAGATACGCAGTATTTT,CASSFRVTDTQYF
TRBV4-1,few,NA,TRBJ2-1,TGCGCCAGCAGCCCAACAGTGGGCTCCTACAATGAGCAGTTCTTC,CASSPTVGSYNEQFF
TRBV6-1,many,NA,TRBJ1-5,TGTGCCAGCAGTGAGTGGGGACCGGTAGGTTATAGCAATCAGCCCCAGCATTTT,CASSEWGPVGYSNQPQHF
TRBV29-1,NA,NA,TRBJ1-2,TGCAGCGTTGATACGGACAGAAGGATTAACTATGGCTACACCTTC,CSVDTDRRINYGYTF
TRBV5-4,NA,NA,TRBJ1-2,TGTGCCAGCAGCCGTTTGGAGGGCTACACCTTC,CASSRLEGYTF
TRBV7-2,NA,NA,TRBJ1-2,TGTGCCAGCAGCTCACCCGCCTCCTATGGCTACACCTTC,CASSSPASYGYTF
TRBV7-9,few,NA,TRBJ2-1,TGTGCCAGCAGCTTAGTTCCAATTGAGCAGTTCTTC,CASSLVPIEQFF
TRBV7-2,NA,NA,TRBJ1-5,TGTGCCAGCAGCCTCACATCGGGGGTCAATCAGCCCCAGCATTTT,CASSLTSGVNQPQHF
TRBV19,many,NA,TRBJ1-2,TGTGCCAGTATATCGACAGGAGGTAACTATGGCTACACCTTC,CASISTGGNYGYTF
TRBV12-3/TRBV12-4,NA,TRBD2,TRBJ2-5,TGTGCCAGCAGTTTACGCGGGGGGCCAGAGACCCAGTACTTC,CASSLRGGPETQYF
TRBV7-2,many,NA,TRBJ1-3,TGTGCCAGCAGCGGAACCCTAGGAAACACCATATATTTT,CASSGTLGNTIYF
TRBV6-6,many,TRBD2,TRBJ2-5,TGTGCCAGCAGCGGGATTAGCGGGGAGGTGGGGGAGACCCAGTACTTC,CASSGISGEVGETQYF
TRBV20-1,NA,NA,TRBJ1-1,TGCAGTGCTGACTCTCAGGGAACCGCGAACACTGAAGCTTTCTTT,CSADSQGTANTEAFF
TRBV7-6,NA,NA,TRBJ1-1,TGTGCCAGCAGCTTATTAGTCAGGGGATGGGACACTGAAGCTTTCTTT,CASSLLVRGWDTEAFF
TRBV12-3/TRBV12-4,NA,TRBD2,TRBJ2-5,TGTGCCAGCGGAGAAGGGCGGGAGCCTACATTCCAAGAGACCCAGTACTTC,CASGEGREPTFQETQYF
TRBV5-5,NA,NA,TRBJ2-3,TGTGCCAGCAGCTTGATGATAGATACGCAGTATTTT,CASSLMIDTQYF
TRBV5-6,NA,NA,TRBJ2-7,TGTGCCAGCAGAGATACAAACTCCTACGAGCAGTACTTC,CASRDTNSYEQYF
TRBV7-7,few,NA,TRBJ2-3,TGTGCCAGCAGCTTAACTGATGAAGAGCCAGATACGCAGTATTTT,CASSLTDEEPDTQYF
TRBV27,NA,TRBD1,TRBJ1-1,TGTGCCAGCAGTATCCGACAGGGGATCACTGAAGCTTTCTTT,CASSIRQGITEAFF